This T cell receptor beta chain derives from a study of CD8 T cells in Susac syndrome. This clonotype has a handful of counts. Sequencing of TCR beta drew on CD8+ and CD4+ T cells from blood. cDNA came from approximately 0.5 to 1 ug RNA primed by random hexamers. Amplification of TCR beta CDR3 across 54 Vbeta and 13 Jbeta was performed with immunoSEQ multiplex PCR. TCRdb re-called the immunoSEQ multiplex PCR reads with MiXCR, one entry per CDR3 protein. The data contain hundreds of thousands of distinct CDR3 sequences, more than 80% of them singletons. Sequenced material: CD8+ T cells from PBMCs. This TCR was recovered from a human donor with multiple sclerosis.

CDR3 sequence: CASSYFGTPNEQFF. The CDR3 DNA reads as TGTGCCAGCAGTTACTTCGGGACTCCCAATGAGCAGTTCTTC. The V and J genes are TRBV6-2 or TRBV6-3 and TRBJ2-1, with D possibly being TRBD2 (6 bases). Germline-derived CDR1 and CDR2 are MNHEY and SVGEGT. The CDR3 length is 14 residues. The V end was cut by 1 base, the J end by 6 bases, with 10 bases between.